This entry describes one TCR beta chain. This sample is part of a study of blood T cell repertoires in COVID-19. Study as a whole: Samples came from the United States, Italy and Spain, spanning acute and convalescent COVID-19. PBMCs, B-cell-depleted T cells, or T cells were the source of the cDNA or gDNA that made up the material.

Per the authors' pipeline: How many nucleated cells were present was estimated from reference gene primer amplification. The table came from immunoSEQ multiplex PCR; TCRdb's copy has only in-frame clones and leaves some out. V and J calls plus clone size are reproduced from that table; the DNA served to infer D and trimming. The repertoire holds about 83,000 clones, with around nine tenths as singletons. The sequence was collected from a man older than 75 with active or convalescent COVID-19. Specimen: peripheral blood.

The CDR3 DNA is TGCAGCGTTGCTCTGGCAGGGATGAACATTCAGTACTTC. This translates into CSVALAGMNIQYF. This chain joins TRBV29-1 and TRBJ2-4; weak D call: TRBD1 (5 bases). Trimming pared 4 bases from V and 7 bases from J, leaving 14 bases between. Germline V gene lookup returns CDR1 SQVTM and CDR2 ANQGSEA. The CDR3 is made up of 13 amino acids.